This TCR beta chain was sequenced in a study of response to subunit inactivated influenza vaccine. Study results and limitations: Few new T cells, the authors suggested, are recruited by each seasonal influenza vaccination.

From the RT-PCR reads, TCRdb called clonotypes with MiXCR, one entry per CDR3 protein. The data hold almost 600,000 distinct CDR3 sequences, with around 15% observed a single time. The CDR3 totals 15 residues. J gave up 4 bases and V 3 bases, and 6 bases lay outside the gene matches. A remark on this clonotype: Its antigen remains unidentified.

The starting material was PBMCs from blood, obtained 12 days after vaccination. This sequence originates from a man aged 45 to 65 who received an inactivated influenza vaccine. The V gene is TRBV12-3 or TRBV12-4, the J gene TRBJ2-3, with 8 bases that match TRBD1. This CDR3 is CASSLQGALADTQYF. CDR3 nucleotide sequence: TGTGCCAGCAGTTTGCAGGGGGCGCTAGCAGATACGCAGTATTTT.